This is a list of T cell receptor beta chains from one sample in a study of T-cell reconstitution after alpha-beta-depleted transplantation in children. TCRdb fed the PCR reads into MiXCR, producing one record per CDR3 protein. The table lists some 530,000 distinct CDR3 sequences, about an eighth of them singletons, with about 5.6% in the top ten. The specimen comprised PBMCs from the stem cell graft donor, sampled from the stem cell graft. These receptors were taken from a human donor who donated a stem cell graft to a child with combined immunodeficiency. Both conserved end residues are part of each CDR3. Fields, in order: D gene, V gene, clone size, J gene, CDR3 DNA, CDR3 protein. The D gene is left open where the match is weak. Size tells how often a clone was seen (once, few, many) or the class of an expanded clone, and some rows leave it out.

d_call: -
v_call: TRBV20-1
clone_size: many
j_call: TRBJ2-1
cdr3_nt: TGCAGTGCTAGAGATAGCGGAAAGAGCTCCTACAATGAGCAGTTCTTC
cdr3_aa: CSARDSGKSSYNEQFF

d_call: -
v_call: TRBV4-3
clone_size: -
j_call: TRBJ1-6
cdr3_nt: TGCGCCAGCAGCCAAGATCGATTGGGTTCACCCCTCCACTTT
cdr3_aa: CASSQDRLGSPLHF

d_call: -
v_call: TRBV11-3
clone_size: -
j_call: TRBJ1-2
cdr3_nt: TGTGCCAGCAGCCTTCACAATTCGGGAGGCTACACCTTC
cdr3_aa: CASSLHNSGGYTF

d_call: -
v_call: TRBV6-5
clone_size: few
j_call: TRBJ2-6
cdr3_nt: TGTGCCAGCAGTTACACAAGCTCTGGGGCCAACGTCCTGACTTTC
cdr3_aa: CASSYTSSGANVLTF

d_call: -
v_call: TRBV5-6
clone_size: few
j_call: TRBJ2-5
cdr3_nt: TGTGCCAGCAGCTTTTATACGGTGTTAGAGACCCAGTACTTC
cdr3_aa: CASSFYTVLETQYF

d_call: -
v_call: TRBV27
clone_size: many
j_call: TRBJ2-2
cdr3_nt: TGTGCCAGCAGCCTAGAGTCCGCCCCATACCTCGCGAACACCGGGGAGCTGTTTTTT
cdr3_aa: CASSLESAPYLANTGELFF

d_call: TRBD2
v_call: TRBV20-1
clone_size: many
j_call: TRBJ2-1
cdr3_nt: TGCAGTGCTTCAGGGACTAGCGGGCCAAACTACAATGAGCAGTTCTTC
cdr3_aa: CSASGTSGPNYNEQFF

d_call: -
v_call: TRBV5-1
clone_size: many
j_call: TRBJ1-5
cdr3_nt: TGCGCCAGCAGCCTCTTACAGGGTGGCAATCAGCCCCAGCATTTT
cdr3_aa: CASSLLQGGNQPQHF

d_call: TRBD2
v_call: TRBV30
clone_size: -
j_call: TRBJ2-1
cdr3_nt: TGTGCCTCAGTGGGGGGGGTCTCCTACAATGAGCAGTTCTTC
cdr3_aa: CASVGGVSYNEQFF

d_call: -
v_call: TRBV11-1
clone_size: -
j_call: TRBJ1-2
cdr3_nt: TGTGCCAGCATCTTAGCAGGAGGCGGCTACACCTTC
cdr3_aa: CASILAGGGYTF

d_call: TRBD2
v_call: TRBV5-1
clone_size: -
j_call: TRBJ2-7
cdr3_nt: TGCGCCAGCAGCTTGGCCGGGGAACTAGCGGGTTACGAGCAGTACTTC
cdr3_aa: CASSLAGELAGYEQYF

d_call: -
v_call: TRBV6-1
clone_size: -
j_call: TRBJ1-1
cdr3_nt: TGTGCCAGGGCCCTCAACGCAAACACTGAAGCTTTCTTT
cdr3_aa: CARALNANTEAFF

d_call: -
v_call: TRBV12-3/TRBV12-4
clone_size: many
j_call: TRBJ2-1
cdr3_nt: TGTGCCAGCAGTTTAGACGGTGAGCAGTTCTTC
cdr3_aa: CASSLDGEQFF

d_call: TRBD1
v_call: TRBV9
clone_size: few
j_call: TRBJ1-5
cdr3_nt: TGTGCCAGCAGCGTTGAGGGGGCGAGCAATCAGCCCCAGCATTTT
cdr3_aa: CASSVEGASNQPQHF

d_call: -
v_call: TRBV12-3/TRBV12-4
clone_size: few
j_call: TRBJ2-7
cdr3_nt: TGTGCCAGCAGTCCCTTGGACTATTTCTACGAGCAGTACTTC
cdr3_aa: CASSPLDYFYEQYF

d_call: TRBD2
v_call: TRBV7-7
clone_size: few
j_call: TRBJ2-1
cdr3_nt: TGTGCCAGCAGCCCTAACGGGGCGGGAGGGCAAGATGAGCAGTTCTTC
cdr3_aa: CASSPNGAGGQDEQFF

d_call: -
v_call: TRBV27
clone_size: few
j_call: TRBJ2-6
cdr3_nt: TGTGCCAGCAGTATGGGGGGTGGAAGGACGGGGGCCAACGTCCTGACTTTC
cdr3_aa: CASSMGGGRTGANVLTF

d_call: -
v_call: TRBV7-9
clone_size: few
j_call: TRBJ1-4
cdr3_nt: TGTGCCAGCAGTTCGGCTCGTAGTAATGAAAAACTGTTTTTT
cdr3_aa: CASSSARSNEKLFF

d_call: TRBD1
v_call: TRBV29-1
clone_size: few
j_call: TRBJ1-2
cdr3_nt: TGCAGCGGGACAGGGGGCAACTATGGCTACACCTTC
cdr3_aa: CSGTGGNYGYTF

d_call: TRBD2
v_call: TRBV11-2
clone_size: many
j_call: TRBJ2-1
cdr3_nt: TGTGCCAGCAGCTGGGGGGGTTCCTACAATGAGCAGTTCTTC
cdr3_aa: CASSWGGSYNEQFF

d_call: TRBD2
v_call: TRBV12-3/TRBV12-4
clone_size: -
j_call: TRBJ2-3
cdr3_nt: TGTACCAGCAGGGGACTAGCGGGGGGGCCGATGAAGGGGGCAGATACGCAGTATTTT
cdr3_aa: CTSRGLAGGPMKGADTQYF

d_call: TRBD2
v_call: TRBV24-1
clone_size: -
j_call: TRBJ2-1
cdr3_nt: TGTGCCACCAGTCAGACTAGCGAGAATCGTAATGAGCAGTTCTTC
cdr3_aa: CATSQTSENRNEQFF

d_call: -
v_call: TRBV7-9
clone_size: -
j_call: TRBJ2-7
cdr3_nt: TGTGCCAGCAGCTCCGGTTGGACATCCTACGAGCAGTACTTC
cdr3_aa: CASSSGWTSYEQYF

d_call: TRBD1
v_call: TRBV15
clone_size: few
j_call: TRBJ2-1
cdr3_nt: TGTGCCACCGCGGCCCCAGGGGGCTGGAGCAATGAGCAGTTCTTC
cdr3_aa: CATAAPGGWSNEQFF

d_call: -
v_call: TRBV27
clone_size: -
j_call: TRBJ2-7
cdr3_nt: TGTGCCAGCAGCTGGGGGGACGGATACGAGCAGTACTTC
cdr3_aa: CASSWGDGYEQYF

d_call: TRBD2
v_call: TRBV18
clone_size: once
j_call: TRBJ2-2
cdr3_nt: TGTGCCAGCTCAACACCAACTAGCGGGAGTTTAGACACCGGGGAGCTGTTTTTT
cdr3_aa: CASSTPTSGSLDTGELFF

d_call: -
v_call: TRBV11-2
clone_size: -
j_call: TRBJ1-3
cdr3_nt: TGTGCCAGCAGCCTCTCAAGGGTATCCTCTGGAAACACCATATATTTT
cdr3_aa: CASSLSRVSSGNTIYF

d_call: -
v_call: TRBV6-5
clone_size: few
j_call: TRBJ2-5
cdr3_nt: TGTGCCAGCAAGCGGTCAGAGACCCAGTACTTC
cdr3_aa: CASKRSETQYF

d_call: -
v_call: TRBV30
clone_size: -
j_call: TRBJ2-7
cdr3_nt: TGTGCCTGGACTCTGACCGGGCTGCAACCCGAGCAGTACTTC
cdr3_aa: CAWTLTGLQPEQYF

d_call: -
v_call: TRBV20-1
clone_size: -
j_call: TRBJ2-4
cdr3_nt: TGCAGTGCTAGGACACATCAACCTAGGGAGGCCAAAAACATTCAGTACTTC
cdr3_aa: CSARTHQPREAKNIQYF

d_call: -
v_call: TRBV10-3
clone_size: few
j_call: TRBJ2-7
cdr3_nt: TGTGCCATCGGGGCCCAGATTTCCTACGAGCAGTACTTC
cdr3_aa: CAIGAQISYEQYF

d_call: -
v_call: TRBV11-2
clone_size: -
j_call: TRBJ2-1
cdr3_nt: TGTGCCAGCAGCCCGACGGGGAGCGGTGTCTACAATGAGCAGTTCTTC
cdr3_aa: CASSPTGSGVYNEQFF

d_call: -
v_call: TRBV6-5
clone_size: -
j_call: TRBJ2-1
cdr3_nt: TGTGCCAGCCTCCCGGTGGGCCTCCTCTCCTACAATGAGCAGTTCTTC
cdr3_aa: CASLPVGLLSYNEQFF

d_call: -
v_call: TRBV3-1
clone_size: -
j_call: TRBJ2-7
cdr3_nt: TGTGCCAGCAGCCCATCCCCAGACAGCTCCTACGAGCAGTACTTC
cdr3_aa: CASSPSPDSSYEQYF

d_call: -
v_call: TRBV12-3/TRBV12-4
clone_size: many
j_call: TRBJ1-1
cdr3_nt: TGTGCCAGCAGTTTATACGTCAGGGGCCACATCATGAACACTGAAGCTTTCTTT
cdr3_aa: CASSLYVRGHIMNTEAFF

d_call: -
v_call: TRBV6-5
clone_size: few
j_call: TRBJ1-1
cdr3_nt: TGTGCCAGCAGTTACTCTGGCGCAGGGATGAACACTGAAGCTTTCTTT
cdr3_aa: CASSYSGAGMNTEAFF

d_call: TRBD1
v_call: TRBV6-1
clone_size: many
j_call: TRBJ2-3
cdr3_nt: TGTGCCAGCCGGACAGGGATGGGCACAGATACGCAGTATTTT
cdr3_aa: CASRTGMGTDTQYF

d_call: TRBD2
v_call: TRBV5-1
clone_size: -
j_call: TRBJ2-5
cdr3_nt: TGCGCCAGCAGCCCAGGGACTAGCGGGAGATTGGCCGAGACCCAGTACTTC
cdr3_aa: CASSPGTSGRLAETQYF

d_call: TRBD1
v_call: TRBV11-2
clone_size: few
j_call: TRBJ1-4
cdr3_nt: TGTGCCAGCAGCATCGACAGGGGGTCTAATGAAAAACTGTTTTTT
cdr3_aa: CASSIDRGSNEKLFF

d_call: TRBD1
v_call: TRBV24-1
clone_size: -
j_call: TRBJ2-7
cdr3_nt: TGTGCCACCGGACAGGGGGCTCCATCCTACGAGCAGTACTTC
cdr3_aa: CATGQGAPSYEQYF

d_call: -
v_call: TRBV7-9
clone_size: -
j_call: TRBJ2-3
cdr3_nt: TGTGCCAGCAGCTTAGCGCTAACAATTCGTGGGGCTACGCAGTATTTT
cdr3_aa: CASSLALTIRGATQYF

d_call: -
v_call: TRBV7-9
clone_size: -
j_call: TRBJ1-5
cdr3_nt: TGTGCCAGCAGCTTAGGACGGCTCGGGCCCCAGCATTTT
cdr3_aa: CASSLGRLGPQHF

d_call: -
v_call: TRBV6-4
clone_size: many
j_call: TRBJ2-2
cdr3_nt: TGTGCCAGCAGTGACTCTCTGGGACATAACACCGGGGAGCTGTTTTTT
cdr3_aa: CASSDSLGHNTGELFF

d_call: -
v_call: TRBV18
clone_size: -
j_call: TRBJ2-3
cdr3_nt: TGTGCCAGCTCACCGAGAGTAGCCCAAGCCAATACGCAGTATTTT
cdr3_aa: CASSPRVAQANTQYF

d_call: -
v_call: TRBV12-3/TRBV12-4
clone_size: few
j_call: TRBJ2-2
cdr3_nt: TGTGCCAGCAGTTTTACAGGGCGCACCGGGGAGCTGTTTTTT
cdr3_aa: CASSFTGRTGELFF